The 14 T cell receptor beta chains presented below share a single source sample, sequenced in a study of T cells in Graves' hyperthyroidism and ophthalmopathy (dated by TCRdb to between 2018 and 2020). The receptor library was made with multiplex PCR. TCRdb names Illumina HiSeq 2000 as the instrument used. Amplification of TCR beta CDR3 regions was carried out from RNA transcripts. The TCR CDR3 was subjected to a first round of RT-PCR using the HTBI primer set and the Qiagen OneStep RT-PCR kit. TCRdb trimmed the raw reads at Q25, called clones with MiXCR and kept productive beta chains. For every CDR3 protein sequence, its rows merge into one entry that carries the most common genes and DNA. Present in this sample are about 400,000 distinct CDR3 sequences, about 14% of which were seen just once. The top ten clones comprise roughly a fifth of the sample. Sequenced: blood. Source of these receptors: a woman aged 25 to 39 with Graves' ophthalmopathy.

This clonotype was recorded many times. The V gene is TRBV12-5, the J gene TRBJ2-1; 8 nucleotides agree with TRBD1. Germline CDR1 is LGHNT and CDR2 is FRNRAP. Germline trimming cut 1 base from V and 6 bases from J; bases unmatched to any gene: 2. The CDR3 has 14 residues. The CDR3 is CASGLGQGINEQFF. CDR3 coding DNA: TGTGCTAGTGGTTTGGGACAGGGGATCAATGAGCAGTTCTTC. Full variable domain (rest looked up from reference TRBV12-5 and TRBJ2-1): DARVTQTPRHKVTEMGQEVTMRCQPILGHNTVFWYRQTMMQGLELLAYFRNRAPLDDSGMPKDRFSAEMPDATLATLKIQPSEPRDSAVYFCASGLGQGINEQFFGPGTRLTVL.

This clonotype was counted ten times or more. The V call is TRBV20-1, the J call TRBJ2-1; a possible D gene is TRBD1 (5 bases). Trimming left V 0 bases short and J 0 bases short, with 9 bases between. Germline CDR1 is DFQATT and CDR2 is SNEGSKA (reference sequence). This CDR3 spans 15 amino acids. In nucleotides, the CDR3 is TGCAGTGCTAGAGATCTGGGGCTCTCCTACAATGAGCAGTTCTTC. Amino acid sequence: CSARDLGLSYNEQFF.

J is TRBJ2-1 and V is TRBV6-1; TRBD2 aligns across 14 bases. Per germline, CDR1 MNHNS and CDR2 SASEGT. Trimming removed 5 bases from V and 7 bases from J; junction bases left unmatched: 10. CDR3 size: 17 residues. The CDR3 DNA follows: TGTGCCAGCAGTTGGACGTGGGGGACTAGCGGGGGAAATGAGCAGTTCTTC. This translates into CASSWTWGTSGGNEQFF.

In this sample, this clonotype turned up many times. The J gene is TRBJ1-1, the V gene TRBV19; D call uncertain. Trimming left V 8 bases short and J 3 bases short, with 10 bases between. The germline V gene encodes CDR1 LNHDA and CDR2 SQIVND (reference sequence). This CDR3 region has 12 residues. The chain's CDR3 is CASGRIYTEAFF. In nucleotides, the CDR3 is TGTGCCAGTGGACGAATTTACACTGAAGCTTTCTTT. Looking up the rest from reference TRBV19 and TRBJ1-1 gives the full variable domain: DGGITQSPKYLFRKEGQNVTLSCEQNLNHDAMYWYRQDPGQGLRLIYYSQIVNDFQKGDIAEGYSVSREKKESFPLTVTSAQKNPTAFYLCASGRIYTEAFFGQGTRLTVV.

The V gene is TRBV20-1, the J gene TRBJ2-5, with 14 bases identical to TRBD2. Trimming removed 4 bases from V and 5 bases from J; junction bases left unmatched: 6. CDR3 length: 15 amino acids. CDR1 DFQATT and CDR2 SNEGSKA come from the germline V gene (reference sequence). CDR3 sequence reads: CSATPTSGGGETQYF. DNA for the CDR3: TGCAGTGCTACGCCGACTAGCGGGGGGGGGGAGACCCAGTACTTC.

The V gene is TRBV5-1, the J gene TRBJ2-7; D perhaps matches TRBD1 (5 bases). V lost 3 bases and J lost 5, with 12 bases in between. CDR1 SGHRS and CDR2 YFSETQ come from the germline V gene. CDR3 length equals 13 residues. For the CDR3, the DNA is TGCGCCAGCAGCTCGGACCAGGGCAACGAGCAGTACTTC. This codes for CASSSDQGNEQYF.

This clonotype came up a few times. This chain uses TRBV24-1 with TRBJ2-2; 12 bases are shared with TRBD2. The germline V gene encodes CDR1 KGHDR and CDR2 SFDVKD. Trimming at V came to 4 bases and at J to 4 bases, leaving 6 bases not matched to a gene. CDR3 length: 17 residues. The CDR3: CATSDPSGGGTTGELFF. The CDR3 DNA follows: TGTGCCACCAGTGACCCTAGCGGGGGGGGTACCACCGGGGAGCTGTTTTTT.

This clonotype was counted at least ten times. V and J are TRBV9 and TRBJ2-1; D gene uncertain. V was cut by 2 bases and J by 0 bases, with 12 bases left in between. CDR3 length equals 16 residues. Germline CDR1 SGDLS, CDR2 YYNGEE. The CDR3 DNA is TGTGCCAGCAGCGTCCTTCTCCATAGCTCCTACAATGAGCAGTTCTTC. It translates to CASSVLLHSSYNEQFF.

This clonotype was found many times. This chain joins TRBV11-3 and TRBJ1-5; TRBD1 matches 7 bases. The ends lost 5 bases at V and 0 bases at J; junction bases unmatched: 13. CDR1 and CDR2 from the germline V gene are SGHNT and YENEEA. The CDR3 loop spans 18 amino acids. For the CDR3, the DNA is TGTGCCAGCAGCCCACATCCTGACAGGGATGATAGCAATCAGCCCCAGCATTTT. Amino acid sequence: CASSPHPDRDDSNQPQHF.

This clonotype has ten or more counts. The chain joins TRBV7-9 to TRBJ2-2; D may be TRBD1 or TRBD2 (5 bases each). CDR3 length equals 16 residues. Germline V gene sequence: CDR1 SEHNR, CDR2 FQNEAQ (reference sequence). Trimming cost V 5 bases and J 4 bases, with 17 bases left between them. The CDR3 DNA reads TGTGCCAGCAGCGAGCTGAGGGACCTCTCCACCGGGGAGCTGTTTTTT. Its protein product is CASSELRDLSTGELFF.

Ten or more counts support this clonotype. V is TRBV14 and J is TRBJ2-3; TRBD2 aligns across 9 bases. Unmatched junction bases numbered 9, after V lost 5 bases and J lost 3 bases. The CDR3 loop spans 16 amino acids. CDR1 is SGHDN, CDR2 FVKESK, per germline. The CDR3 DNA reads TGTGCCAGCAGCGTCACCGGGACTAGCTTTACAGATACGCAGTATTTT. It is translated as CASSVTGTSFTDTQYF.

This clonotype appeared many times. The CDR3: CATAGAPFYQPQHF. The DNA for the CDR3 is TGTGCCACCGCTGGTGCCCCTTTTTATCAGCCCCAGCATTTT. The chain combines TRBV24-1 with TRBJ1-5; no firm D call. Germline V gives CDR1 KGHDR, CDR2 SFDVKD. The V and J ends lost 9 bases and 5 bases respectively, with 16 bases between them. CDR3 length: 14 amino acids.

This clonotype was seen at least ten times. This chain joins TRBV3-1 and TRBJ1-1; tentative D call: TRBD1 (6 bases). Germline V lookup: CDR1 LGHDT, CDR2 YNNKEL (reference sequence). CDR3 length: 17 residues. V shed 2 bases and J shed 1 base, with 17 bases lying between them. Here the CDR3 DNA reads TGTGCCAGCAGCCAATTACTCCTGGGGGCGGAGAACACTGAAGCTTTCTTT. It specifies CASSQLLLGAENTEAFF.

The genes are TRBV6-4 and TRBJ2-1; 8 bases map to TRBD1. V dropped 8 bases and J dropped 0; count of bases not matched to a gene: 6. In germline, CDR1 is MRHNA, CDR2 SNTAGT. This CDR3 spans 15 amino acids. CDR3 amino acids: CASRDRFDSYNEQFF. The CDR3 DNA follows: TGTGCCAGCCGGGACAGGTTTGACTCCTACAATGAGCAGTTCTTC.